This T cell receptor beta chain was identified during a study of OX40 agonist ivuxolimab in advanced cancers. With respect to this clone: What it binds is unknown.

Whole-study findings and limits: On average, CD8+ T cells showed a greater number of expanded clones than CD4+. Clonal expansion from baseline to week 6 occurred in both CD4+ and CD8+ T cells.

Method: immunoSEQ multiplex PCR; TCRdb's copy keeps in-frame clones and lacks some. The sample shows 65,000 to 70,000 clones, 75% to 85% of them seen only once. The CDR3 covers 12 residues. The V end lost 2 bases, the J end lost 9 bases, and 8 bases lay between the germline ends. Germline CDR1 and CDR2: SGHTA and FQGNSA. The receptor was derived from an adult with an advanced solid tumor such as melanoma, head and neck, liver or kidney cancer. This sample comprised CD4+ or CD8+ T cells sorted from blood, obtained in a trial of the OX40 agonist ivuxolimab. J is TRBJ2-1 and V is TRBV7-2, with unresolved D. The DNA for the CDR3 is TGTGCCAGCAGCTTATACGAAGGTGAGCAGTTCTTC. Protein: CASSLYEGEQFF.